This TCR beta chain was captured in a study of tumour-infiltrating T cells in Burkitt lymphoma. The overall study: Patients covered every epidemiological subtype of Burkitt lymphoma. Productive clonality predicted overall and progression-free survival. Whole-study results and caveats: Many Burkitt lymphoma patients shared several public clonotypes.

The method was immunoSEQ multiplex PCR; TCRdb's version includes in-frame clones alone and lacks a portion of them. Of 2,000 to 2,500 clones listed, 14% to 15% were seen once; the top ten hold about 9.4%. The V gene lost 0 bases and the J gene lost 3 bases, with 15 bases spanning the gap. Germline assignment: CDR1 SGDLS and CDR2 YYNGEE. The CDR3 is 17 amino acids. Details on this clone: Its specificity is unknown.

This clonotype originated in a human donor with Burkitt lymphoma. The sequenced sample was tumor tissue. The chain carries TRBV9 and TRBJ2-2; D not resolved. CDR3 protein: CASSVEQRSTDTGELFF. The CDR3 DNA sequence: TGTGCCAGCAGCGTAGAACAGCGCTCTACAGACACCGGGGAGCTGTTTTTT.